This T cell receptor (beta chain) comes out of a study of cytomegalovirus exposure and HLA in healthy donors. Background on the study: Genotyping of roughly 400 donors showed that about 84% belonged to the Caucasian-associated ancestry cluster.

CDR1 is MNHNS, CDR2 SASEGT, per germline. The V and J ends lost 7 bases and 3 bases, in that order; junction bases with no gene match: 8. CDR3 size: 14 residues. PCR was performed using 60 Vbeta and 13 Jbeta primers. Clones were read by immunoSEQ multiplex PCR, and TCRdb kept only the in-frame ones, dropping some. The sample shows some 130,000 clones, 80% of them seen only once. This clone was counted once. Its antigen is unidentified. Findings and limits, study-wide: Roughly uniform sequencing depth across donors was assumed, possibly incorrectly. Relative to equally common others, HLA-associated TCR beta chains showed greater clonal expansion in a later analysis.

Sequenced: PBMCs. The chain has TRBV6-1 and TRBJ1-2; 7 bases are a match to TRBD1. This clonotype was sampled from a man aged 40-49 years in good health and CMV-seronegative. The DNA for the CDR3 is TGTGCCAGCACTCGAGGGGGCTACGACTATGGCTACACCTTC. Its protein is CASTRGGYDYGYTF.